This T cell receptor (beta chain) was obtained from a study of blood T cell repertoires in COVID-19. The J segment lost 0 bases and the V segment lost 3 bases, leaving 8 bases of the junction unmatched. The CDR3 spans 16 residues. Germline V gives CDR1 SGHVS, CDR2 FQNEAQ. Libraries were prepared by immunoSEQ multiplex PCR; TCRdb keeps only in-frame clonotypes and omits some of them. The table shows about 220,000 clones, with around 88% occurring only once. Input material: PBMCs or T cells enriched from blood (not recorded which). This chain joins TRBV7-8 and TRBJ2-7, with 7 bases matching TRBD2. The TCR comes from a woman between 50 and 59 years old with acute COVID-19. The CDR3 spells CASSLQRDRPSYEQYF. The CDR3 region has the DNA TGTGCCAGCAGCTTGCAGCGGGATAGGCCCTCCTACGAGCAGTACTTC.